The 29 T cell receptor beta chains below were found in one sample sequenced in a study of blood T cell repertoires in COVID-19. Using immunoSEQ multiplex PCR, the repertoire was profiled, and TCRdb retains in-frame clones only, with some absent. In the table there are 200,000 to 250,000 clones, 82% of which are singletons. Sequencing was done on a sample of peripheral blood. The source of these receptors is a woman of 80 years or more with acute or convalescent COVID-19.

V is TRBV5-5 and J is TRBJ1-3, with 7 bases identical to TRBD1. Germline CDR1 SGHKS, CDR2 YYEKEE (reference sequence). Trimming took 5 bases from V and 0 from J; bases not matched to a gene: 11. This CDR3 contains 17 residues. CDR3 amino acids: CASSTLGTAFSGNTIYF. CDR3 nucleotide sequence: TGTGCCAGCAGTACCCTCGGGACAGCCTTCTCTGGAAACACCATATATTTT. Drawing the rest from reference TRBV5-5 and TRBJ1-3, the complete variable domain is DAGVTQSPTHLIKTRGQQVTLRCSPISGHKSVSWYQQVLGQGPQFIFQYYEKEERGRGNFPDRFSARQFPNYSSELNVNALLLGDSALYLCASSTLGTAFSGNTIYFGEGSWLTVV.

This clone was detected once. CDR3 in DNA: TGCGCCAGCAGCCAAGTCTTCCGGGACAGCGTTAGCCAAAACTATGGCTACACCTTC. The encoded protein is CASSQVFRDSVSQNYGYTF. V and J are TRBV4-3 and TRBJ1-2; 7 bases are a match to TRBD1. V dropped 1 base and J dropped 2; count of bases not matched to a gene: 16. This CDR3 region has 19 residues. Germline V lookup: CDR1 LGHNA, CDR2 YSLEER.

The chain combines TRBV5-1 with TRBJ2-7, with TRBD1 matching 8 bases. Unmatched junction bases numbered 8, after V lost 4 bases and J lost 2 bases. Germline V gene lookup returns CDR1 SGHRS and CDR2 YFSETQ. The CDR3 is 15 amino acids. In nucleotides, the CDR3 is TGCGCCAGCAGCAATGCAGGGGGCTTAACCTACGAGCAGTACTTC. Residues: CASSNAGGLTYEQYF. The whole variable domain, remainder taken from reference TRBV5-1 and TRBJ2-7, is KAGVTQTPRYLIKTRGQQVTLSCSPISGHRSVSWYQQTPGQGLQFLFEYFSETQRNKGNFPGRFSGRQFSNSRSEMNVSTLELGDSALYLCASSNAGGLTYEQYFGPGTRLTVT.

The rearrangement uses TRBV9 and TRBJ2-5; tentative D call: TRBD2 (5 bases). The CDR3 consists of 13 residues. Trimming took 3 bases from V and 3 from J, leaving 9 bases between them. Germline V lookup: CDR1 SGDLS, CDR2 YYNGEE. The CDR3 here is CASSGAGKETQYF. The CDR3 DNA sequence: TGTGCCAGCAGCGGGGCGGGTAAAGAGACCCAGTACTTC.

This chain links TRBV3-1 (or the pseudogene TRBV3-2) with TRBJ1-5, with 10 nucleotides matching TRBD1. Trimming cost V 1 base and J 2 bases; bases outside gene matches: 17. The CDR3 extends over 21 amino acids. Per germline, CDR1 LGHDT and CDR2 YNNKEL (reference sequence). DNA for the CDR3: TGTGCCAGCAGCCAAGTGTCGGGCGGGACAGGGGACATGGAGGGCAATCAGCCCCAGCATTTT. It encodes CASSQVSGGTGDMEGNQPQHF.

The chain joins TRBV12-3 or TRBV12-4 to TRBJ2-5, with TRBD1 matching 7 bases. CDR3 length: 13 residues. V gave up 6 bases and J gave up 3 bases; unmatched junction bases: 4. CDR3 coding DNA: TGTGCCAGCAGCGGGACAGTAGAAGAGACCCAGTACTTC. Translation gives CASSGTVEETQYF.

This clone was observed once. The V gene is TRBV19, the J gene TRBJ1-2; 9 bases are shared with TRBD1. V lost 5 bases, J lost 3 bases, and 4 bases stayed unmatched. The CDR3 runs to 14 residues. Germline V gives CDR1 LNHDA, CDR2 SQIVND (reference sequence). CDR3 residues: CASSYGTGHYGYTF. As DNA, the CDR3 is TGTGCCAGTAGTTATGGGACAGGGCACTATGGCTACACCTTC.

The gene calls are TRBV6-5 and TRBJ1-2; TRBD1 is a possible D gene (6 bases). V lost 5 bases and J 3 bases, leaving 16 bases between the germline ends. The CDR3 extends over 15 amino acids. The germline V gene encodes CDR1 MNHEY and CDR2 SVGAGI. This chain's CDR3 is CASSQRVQGYYGYTF. CDR3 sequence (DNA): TGTGCCAGCAGTCAAAGGGTTCAGGGGTACTATGGCTACACCTTC.

The chain employs TRBV2 and TRBJ2-2; 10 nucleotides agree with TRBD1. CDR1 SNHLY and CDR2 FYNNEI come from the germline V gene. CDR3 length: 14 amino acids. With V trimmed by 7 bases and J by 7 bases, 6 bases remained unmatched. CDR3 amino acids: CASTPGQGNGELFF. Here the CDR3 DNA reads TGTGCCAGCACCCCGGGACAGGGGAACGGGGAGCTGTTTTTT. The full variable domain, its missing parts supplied by reference TRBV2 and TRBJ2-2, is EPEVTQTPSHQVTQMGQEVILRCVPISNHLYFYWYRQILGQKVEFLVSFYNNEISEKSEIFDDQFSVERPDGSNFTLKIRSTKLEDSAMYFCASTPGQGNGELFFGEGSRLTVL.

The chain couples TRBV7-8 to TRBJ2-7; 8 nucleotides line up with TRBD1. The ends lost 5 bases at V and 5 bases at J; junction bases unmatched: 8. The CDR3 runs 14 residues. Germline CDR1 SGHVS, CDR2 FQNEAQ. Written as DNA, the CDR3 is TGTGCCAGCAGCCGTGACAGGGGACCCGACGAGCAGTACTTC. Translation: CASSRDRGPDEQYF.

The DNA of the CDR3 is TGTGCCAGCAGCCTGTCCATTAGTATAGACACTGAAGCTTTCTTT. Translating it yields CASSLSISIDTEAFF. The rearrangement links TRBV6-5 to TRBJ1-1, with D unclear. The length of the CDR3 is 15 residues. The germline V and J ends were trimmed by 6 bases and 3 bases, with 17 bases remaining between them. Germline V lookup: CDR1 MNHEY, CDR2 SVGAGI.

This clone was observed once. The chain has TRBV18 and TRBJ2-3; D may be TRBD2 (7 bases). Germline CDR1 KGHSH, CDR2 LQKENI. The CDR3 length is 14 residues. Trimming shortened V by 2 bases and J by 5 bases, and 11 bases separated the two germline ends. The CDR3 here is CASSPGGALDTQYF. DNA for the CDR3: TGTGCCAGCTCACCAGGGGGGGCCCTAGATACGCAGTATTTT. The complete variable domain, with remaining parts taken from reference TRBV18 and TRBJ2-3, reads NAGVMQNPRHLVRRRGQEARLRCSPMKGHSHVYWYRQLPEEGLKFMVYLQKENIIDESGMPKERFSAEFPKEGPSILRIQQVVRGDSAAYFCASSPGGALDTQYFGPGTRLTVL.

This clone was seen once. The junction shows a germline mismatch at one end, possibly a read error. V is TRBV9 and J is TRBJ1-1; weak D call: TRBD1 (6 bases). Looked up from germline, CDR1 is SGDLS and CDR2 is YYNGEE. The CDR3 runs 14 residues. The CDR3 reads CASSPRSEQGEGHF. CDR3 DNA sequence: TGTGCCAGCAGCCCGCGTAGTGAACAGGGTGAAGGGCACTTT.

This chain connects TRBV7-2 to TRBJ1-1; TRBD1 matches at 7 bases. In germline, CDR1 is SGHTA, CDR2 FQGNSA. This CDR3 has 14 amino acids. V gave up 2 bases and J gave up 10 bases; unmatched junction bases: 10. CDR3 nucleotide sequence: TGTGCCAGCAGCTTAAGGGACAGATTCGTGCGAGCTTTCTTT. Translated, it gives CASSLRDRFVRAFF.

The genes are TRBV27 and TRBJ2-1; D is possibly TRBD1 (5 bases). V lost 7 bases and J lost 7, with 14 bases in between. CDR3 length equals 13 residues. From germline, CDR1 is MNHEY and CDR2 SMNVEV (reference sequence). CDR3 coding DNA: TGTGCCAGCACCTACCTGAACAGGAATGAGCAGTTCTTC. Its protein product is CASTYLNRNEQFF.

The chain combines TRBV11-3 with TRBJ2-3, with unresolved D. Deletions cut 5 bases from V and 3 bases from J, with 6 bases between. The CDR3 has 12 amino acids. The germline gives CDR1 SGHNT, CDR2 YENEEA. The CDR3 region has the DNA TGTGCCAGCAGCCTCTATACAGATACGCAGTATTTT. It yields the protein CASSLYTDTQYF.

CDR3: CASSFNSHSPGTEAFF. The CDR3 DNA reads as TGTGCCAGCAGCTTCAATTCCCACTCTCCGGGCACTGAAGCTTTCTTT. J is TRBJ1-1 and V is TRBV7-9; D is undetermined. V lost 3 bases and J 4 bases, leaving 18 bases between the germline ends. This CDR3 has 16 residues. Germline CDR1 and CDR2: SEHNR and FQNEAQ (reference sequence).

This chain joins TRBV15 and TRBJ1-6; D gene unclear. The germline V gene encodes CDR1 LNHNV and CDR2 YYDKDF (reference sequence). The CDR3 is made up of 15 amino acids. Trimming left V 0 bases short and J 5 bases short, with 8 bases between. The DNA for the CDR3 is TGTGCCACCAGCAGAGATCCAGGTGATAATTCACCCCTCCACTTT. It encodes CATSRDPGDNSPLHF.

The chain links TRBV11-3 to TRBJ1-2; TRBD1 might be the D (5 bases). CDR1 and CDR2 from the germline V gene are SGHNT and YENEEA. The CDR3 covers 13 residues. Trimming cost V 5 bases and J 0 bases, with 7 bases left between them. In DNA form, the CDR3 reads TGTGCCAGCAGCCCAGGGCCTAACTATGGCTACACCTTC. Translation gives CASSPGPNYGYTF.

This rearrangement joins TRBV28 to TRBJ1-1; maybe TRBD1 (5 bases). CDR1 and CDR2 (germline): MDHEN, SYDVKM. This CDR3 is built from 13 residues. V lost 6 bases, J lost 9 bases, and 17 bases lay in between. CDR3 sequence reads: CASSSGQGLKAFF. The DNA for the CDR3 is TGTGCCAGCAGCTCCGGACAAGGTCTCAAAGCTTTCTTT.

The chain has TRBV10-3 and TRBJ2-1, with 9 bases fitting TRBD1. The CDR3 is made up of 17 amino acids. V lost 0 bases to trimming and J lost 4 bases; unmatched junction nucleotides: 7. The germline V gene has CDR1 ENHRY and CDR2 SYGVKD. The DNA for the CDR3 is TGTGCCATCAGTGAGTCTACAGGGGGCAAGGGGTACAATGAGCAGTTCTTC. It specifies CAISESTGGKGYNEQFF.

The chain employs TRBV3-1 (or the pseudogene TRBV3-2) and TRBJ1-1; D is uncertain. The CDR3 is 15 residues long. Trimming pared 7 bases from V and 0 bases from J, leaving 15 bases between. Per the germline V gene, CDR1 is LGHDT and CDR2 is YNNKEL (reference sequence). Written as DNA, the CDR3 is TGTGCCAGCAAACCCGAGGCGTTGATGAACACTGAAGCTTTCTTT. Its protein product is CASKPEALMNTEAFF.

The V call is TRBV5-5, the J call TRBJ1-2; the match to TRBD1 covers 9 bases. CDR3 length: 15 residues. The ends lost 4 bases at V and 7 bases at J; junction bases unmatched: 11. The germline gives CDR1 SGHKS, CDR2 YYEKEE (reference sequence). As DNA, the CDR3 is TGTGCCAGCAGCGGAGGGACAGGGAGGAGCGGTGGCTACACCTTC. Its translation: CASSGGTGRSGGYTF.

The chain joins TRBV9 to TRBJ2-3; perhaps TRBD2 as D (7 bases). CDR1 SGDLS and CDR2 YYNGEE come from the germline V gene. The V end lost 0 bases, the J end lost 4 bases, and 15 bases lay between the germline ends. The CDR3 length is 16 residues. This chain's CDR3 is CASSVGRGGVADTQYF. CDR3 nucleotides: TGTGCCAGCAGCGTAGGCCGAGGGGGGGTGGCAGATACGCAGTATTTT.

V gene TRBV24-1 combines with J gene TRBJ2-3; no clear D. The V end lost 3 bases, the J end lost 1 base, and 7 bases lay between the germline ends. The CDR3 contains 14 residues. Germline loops: CDR1 KGHDR, CDR2 SFDVKD. CDR3 coding DNA: TGTGCCACCAGTGATCCCGCGCGCACAGATACGCAGTATTTT. As protein: CATSDPARTDTQYF.

V usage is TRBV11-3 and J usage is TRBJ2-3, with D perhaps matching TRBD1 (5 bases). From germline, CDR1 is SGHNT and CDR2 YENEEA. CDR3 size: 15 residues. The germline V and J ends were trimmed by 5 bases and 1 base, with 13 bases remaining between them. The CDR3 nucleotides read TGTGCCAGCAGCGTAGGATTGACAGGCACAGATACGCAGTATTTT. Translating it yields CASSVGLTGTDTQYF.

This CDR3 is CASSFVTSGGSRGEQYF. CDR3 in DNA: TGTGCCAGCAGCTTCGTGACTAGCGGGGGTTCCCGGGGGGAGCAGTACTTC. The chain joins TRBV7-2 to TRBJ2-7; 12 bases line up with TRBD2. Germline CDR1 and CDR2: SGHTA and FQGNSA. There are 17 residues in the CDR3. V shed 3 bases, J shed 7 bases, and the junction held 13 bases outside the gene matches.

The J gene is TRBJ1-1, the V gene TRBV11-1; 7 bases match TRBD1. Per germline, CDR1 SGHAT and CDR2 FQDESV (reference sequence). V lost 5 bases, J lost 5 bases, and 5 bases stayed unmatched. The CDR3 totals 13 residues. CDR3 sequence (DNA): TGTGCCAGCAGCCGACAGGGCTGGACTGAAGCTTTCTTT. This sequence encodes CASSRQGWTEAFF.

The chain uses TRBV11-3 and TRBJ1-2; D not certain. The germline CDR1 and CDR2 sequences are SGHNT and YENEEA. Trimming stripped 1 base from V and 2 bases from J, with 8 bases between. This CDR3 is 14 amino acids long. The CDR3 is CASSLGVNNYGYTF. The CDR3 DNA sequence: TGTGCCAGCAGCTTAGGAGTTAACAACTATGGCTACACCTTC.